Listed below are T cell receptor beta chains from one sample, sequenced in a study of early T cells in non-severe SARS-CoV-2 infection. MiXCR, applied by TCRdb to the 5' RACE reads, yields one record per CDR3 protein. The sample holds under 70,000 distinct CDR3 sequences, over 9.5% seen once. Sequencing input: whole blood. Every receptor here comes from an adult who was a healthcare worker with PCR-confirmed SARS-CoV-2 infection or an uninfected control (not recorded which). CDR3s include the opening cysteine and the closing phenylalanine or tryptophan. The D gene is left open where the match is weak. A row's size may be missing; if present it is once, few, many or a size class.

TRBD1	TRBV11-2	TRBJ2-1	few	CASSSPSTGERSARYNEQFF	TGTGCCAGCAGCTCTCCGTCGACAGGGGAGAGGTCAGCCCGATACAATGAGCAGTTCTTC
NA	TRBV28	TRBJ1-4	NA	CASTRQPEKLFF	TGTGCCAGCACTCGACAGCCTGAAAAACTGTTTTTT
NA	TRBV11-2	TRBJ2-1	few	CASSFGPAYNEQFF	TGTGCCAGCAGCTTTGGGCCCGCCTACAATGAGCAGTTCTTC
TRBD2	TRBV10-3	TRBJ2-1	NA	CAISETIPHSGRNEQFF	TGTGCCATCAGTGAGACAATTCCCCACAGCGGGAGGAATGAGCAGTTCTTC
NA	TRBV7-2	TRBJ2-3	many	CASSLDRATDTQYF	TGTGCCAGCAGCTTAGACAGGGCGACGGATACGCAGTATTTT
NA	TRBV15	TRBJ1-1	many	CATSRDKGSSNTEAFF	TGTGCCACCAGCAGAGATAAAGGCAGCTCGAACACTGAAGCTTTCTTT
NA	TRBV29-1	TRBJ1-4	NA	CSVAASPNEKLFF	TGCAGCGTCGCGGCCAGCCCTAATGAAAAACTGTTTTTT
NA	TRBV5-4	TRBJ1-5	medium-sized	CASSFTGSNQPQHF	TGTGCCAGCAGCTTCACAGGGAGCAATCAGCCCCAGCATTTT
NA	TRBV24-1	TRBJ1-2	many	CATSDFRSMGYTF	TGTGCCACCAGTGATTTTCGCTCCATGGGCTACACCTTC
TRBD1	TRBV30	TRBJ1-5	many	CAWSRGPANQPQHF	TGTGCCTGGTCAAGGGGGCCAGCGAATCAGCCCCAGCATTTT
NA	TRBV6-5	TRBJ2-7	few	CASSYLAEQPYEQYF	TGTGCCAGCAGTTATCTGGCGGAACAGCCTTACGAGCAGTACTTC
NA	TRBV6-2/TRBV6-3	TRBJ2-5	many	CASSYSSETQYF	TGTGCCAGCAGTTACTCTTCAGAGACCCAGTACTTC
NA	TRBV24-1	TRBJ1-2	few	CATSQGYGYTF	TGTGCCACCAGCCAGGGGTATGGCTACACCTTC
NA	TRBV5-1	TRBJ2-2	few	CASSVYKNTGELFF	TGCGCCAGCAGCGTTTACAAGAACACCGGGGAGCTGTTTTTT
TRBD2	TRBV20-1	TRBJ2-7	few	CSARDTGRANYEQYF	TGCAGTGCTAGAGATACTGGGAGGGCTAACTACGAGCAGTACTTC
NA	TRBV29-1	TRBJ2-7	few	CSVEDKAAGLYEQYF	TGCAGCGTTGAAGATAAGGCGGCAGGCCTCTACGAGCAGTACTTC
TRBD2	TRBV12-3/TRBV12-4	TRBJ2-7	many	CASSPGLAVSYEQYF	TGTGCCAGCAGCCCCGGACTAGCGGTCTCCTACGAGCAGTACTTC
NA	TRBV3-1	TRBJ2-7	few	CASSQEIKGYEQYF	TGTGCCAGCAGCCAAGAAATAAAGGGGTACGAGCAGTACTTC
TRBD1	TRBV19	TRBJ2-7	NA	CASRNPGDRGHEKYF	TGTGCCAGTAGAAACCCGGGGGACAGGGGGCACGAGAAGTACTTC
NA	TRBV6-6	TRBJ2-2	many	CASSSGVSTGELFF	TGTGCCAGCAGTTCAGGGGTTAGCACCGGGGAGCTGTTTTTT
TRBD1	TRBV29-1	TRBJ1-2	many	CSVEPGQGADGYTF	TGCAGCGTCGAACCGGGACAGGGGGCCGATGGCTACACCTTC
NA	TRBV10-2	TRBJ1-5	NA	CASSLFDQPQHF	TGCGCCAGCAGCCTTTTTGATCAGCCCCAGCATTTT
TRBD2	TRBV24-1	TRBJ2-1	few	CATSETSGDSYNEQFF	TGTGCCACCAGTGAGACTAGCGGGGACTCCTACAATGAGCAGTTCTTC
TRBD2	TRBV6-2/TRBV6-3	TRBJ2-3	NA	CASRPTSARSTDTQYF	TGTGCCAGCAGACCTACTAGCGCTCGAAGCACAGATACGCAGTATTTT
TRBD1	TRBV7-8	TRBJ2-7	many	CASSAAGTGLGEQYF	TGTGCCAGCAGCGCAGCCGGGACAGGGCTCGGCGAGCAGTACTTC
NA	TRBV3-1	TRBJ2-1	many	CASSLVGGDFSEQFF	TGTGCCAGCAGCCTAGTAGGGGGAGATTTTAGTGAGCAGTTCTTC
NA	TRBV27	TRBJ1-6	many	CASSLSHRALLSGNSPLHF	TGTGCCAGCAGTTTATCGCACAGGGCCCTACTGAGCGGTAATTCACCCCTCCACTTT
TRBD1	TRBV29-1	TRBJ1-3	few	CSVSTGAATIYF	TGCAGCGTTTCGACAGGGGCCGCCACCATATATTTT
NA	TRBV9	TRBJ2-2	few	CASSVATRRTGELFF	TGTGCCAGCAGCGTAGCGACTAGAAGGACCGGGGAGCTGTTTTTT
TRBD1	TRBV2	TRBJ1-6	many	CAREVRTGDSPLHF	TGTGCCAGGGAAGTCAGGACAGGGGACTCACCCCTCCACTTT
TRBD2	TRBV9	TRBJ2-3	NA	CASSVEAGSTDTQYF	TGTGCCAGCAGCGTAGAAGCGGGGAGCACAGATACGCAGTATTTT
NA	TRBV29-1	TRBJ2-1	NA	CSVIPGGGGNEQFF	TGCAGCGTTATACCAGGGGGCGGGGGCAATGAGCAGTTCTTC
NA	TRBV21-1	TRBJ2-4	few	CASSKTAGTEKNIQYF	TGTGCCAGCAGCAAAACGGCCGGGACAGAGAAAAACATTCAGTACTTC
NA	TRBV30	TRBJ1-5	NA	CAWSEVLDNQPQHF	TGTGCCTGGAGTGAGGTTTTGGACAATCAGCCCCAGCATTTT
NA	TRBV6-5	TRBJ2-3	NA	CASSYVEGTDTQYF	TGTGCCAGCAGTTATGTAGAGGGCACAGATACGCAGTATTTT
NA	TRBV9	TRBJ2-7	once	CASSIAQGAYEQYF	TGTGCCAGCAGCATAGCACAGGGAGCCTACGAGCAGTACTTC
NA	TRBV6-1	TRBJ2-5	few	CASSESRGRAGETQYF	TGTGCCAGCAGTGAAAGTAGAGGCCGGGCAGGAGAGACCCAGTACTTC
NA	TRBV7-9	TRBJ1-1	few	CASSPIDFF	TGTGCCAGCAGCCCTATAGACTTCTTT
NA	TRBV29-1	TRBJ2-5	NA	CSSSKGETQYF	TGCAGCTCCTCGAAAGGAGAGACCCAGTACTTC
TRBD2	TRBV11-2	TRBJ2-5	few	CASSPGTSSETQYF	TGTGCCAGCAGCCCGGGGACTAGCAGCGAGACCCAGTACTTC
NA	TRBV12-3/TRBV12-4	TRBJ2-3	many	CASRQTGRTDTQYF	TGTGCCAGCAGACAAACCGGGAGAACAGATACGCAGTATTTT
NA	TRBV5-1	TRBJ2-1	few	CASSAALNEQFF	TGCGCCAGCAGCGCGGCCCTCAATGAGCAGTTCTTC
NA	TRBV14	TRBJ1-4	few	CASSQDAGFANEKLFF	TGTGCCAGCAGCCAGGACGCGGGTTTTGCTAATGAAAAACTGTTTTTT
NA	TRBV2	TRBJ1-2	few	CASSEARPGGYTF	TGTGCCAGCAGTGAAGCTCGGCCGGGAGGCTACACCTTC
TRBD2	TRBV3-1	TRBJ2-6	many	CASSAPGLAGPGANVLTF	TGTGCCAGCAGCGCACCGGGACTAGCGGGGCCCGGGGCCAACGTCCTGACTTTC
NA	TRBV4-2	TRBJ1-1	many	CASSQVLKGPAGTEAFF	TGTGCCAGCAGCCAAGTTTTAAAGGGCCCCGCGGGGACTGAAGCTTTCTTT
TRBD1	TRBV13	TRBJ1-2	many	CASSGFRDRGLWYGYTF	TGTGCCAGCAGCGGATTTAGGGACAGGGGGTTATGGTATGGCTACACCTTC
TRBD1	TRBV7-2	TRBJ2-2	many	CASSGWTGAVTGELFF	TGTGCCAGCAGCGGATGGACAGGGGCGGTGACCGGGGAGCTGTTTTTT
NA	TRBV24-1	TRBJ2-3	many	CAPLCVAPDTQYF	TGTGCCCCCCTTTGCGTAGCACCAGATACGCAGTATTTT
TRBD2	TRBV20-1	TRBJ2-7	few	CSARRRGATYEQYF	TGCAGTGCTAGAAGGCGGGGGGCCACCTACGAGCAGTACTTC
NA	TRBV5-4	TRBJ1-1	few	CASKKEALNTEAFF	TGTGCCAGCAAGAAGGAGGCCCTGAACACTGAAGCTTTCTTT
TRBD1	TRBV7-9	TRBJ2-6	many	CASSPETGTGANVLTF	TGTGCCAGCAGCCCGGAGACAGGGACTGGGGCCAACGTCCTGACTTTC
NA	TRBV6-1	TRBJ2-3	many	CASSVETGNTDTQYF	TGTGCCAGCAGTGTCGAGACAGGCAACACAGATACGCAGTATTTT
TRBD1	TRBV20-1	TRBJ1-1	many	CSARTGGGVGEAFF	TGCAGTGCTAGGACAGGGGGAGGCGTCGGTGAAGCTTTCTTT
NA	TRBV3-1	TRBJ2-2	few	CASRQRQGGTGELFF	TGTGCCAGCAGGCAACGACAGGGAGGCACCGGGGAGCTGTTTTTT